The 23 T cell receptor beta chains listed next were all sequenced from one sample in a study of breast tumors, draining lymph nodes, adjacent tissues. Breast cancer patients provided tissue from their axillary draining lymph nodes. MiXCR, run by TCRdb on the multiplex PCR reads, gives a single entry per CDR3 protein. The profile shows about 180,000 distinct CDR3 sequences, about 33% of them singletons. The sequenced sample was axillary lymph node tissue. The receptors shown here come from a female donor with breast cancer. Some clones in this sample may be carry-over from other donors' samples.

There are many counts of this clonotype. The chain carries TRBV6-6 and TRBJ2-5, with a weak D call TRBD1 (5 bases). The germline V gene has CDR1 MNHNY and CDR2 SVGAGI (reference sequence). The CDR3 is 14 amino acids. Trimming cost V 6 bases and J 2 bases, with 13 bases left between them. The CDR3 region is CASRAAGFQETQYF. The DNA of the CDR3 is TGTGCCAGCAGGGCCGCAGGGTTTCAAGAGACCCAGTACTTC.

This chain connects TRBV10-3 to TRBJ2-3, with a weak D call TRBD1 (5 bases). Between the trimmed V and J ends, which lost 3 bases and 6 bases, there was a span of 7 bases. Germline V gene lookup returns CDR1 ENHRY and CDR2 SYGVKD. The CDR3 is 12 residues long. The chain's CDR3 is CAISDQGDTQYF. The CDR3, as DNA: TGTGCCATCAGTGATCAGGGCGATACGCAGTATTTT.

This clonotype was seen at least ten times. This sequence joins TRBV9 and TRBJ2-7; 9 bases are a match to TRBD1. CDR1 and CDR2 (germline): SGDLS, YYNGEE. V shed 4 bases and J 6 bases; nucleotides not matched to a gene: 8. The length of the CDR3 is 14 residues. CDR3 residues: CASSSAGTGSEQYF. CDR3 in DNA: TGTGCCAGCAGCTCCGCCGGGACAGGGAGCGAGCAGTACTTC.

This clonotype has at least ten counts. The V call is TRBV6-6, the J call TRBJ1-3; 8 nucleotides agree with TRBD1. The germline gives CDR1 MNHNY, CDR2 SVGAGI (reference sequence). V shed 5 bases and J 8 bases; nucleotides not matched to a gene: 2. The CDR3 consists of 12 residues. The CDR3 region is CASSTTGDTIYF. The CDR3 DNA follows: TGTGCCAGCAGTACGACAGGGGACACCATATATTTT.

This clonotype was recorded at least ten times. The chain joins TRBV14 to TRBJ2-3, with D tentatively TRBD2 (5 bases). The CDR3 runs to 16 residues. Germline-derived CDR1 and CDR2 are SGHDN and FVKESK. The V end was cut by 0 bases, the J end by 0 bases, with 10 bases between. CDR3 sequence reads: CASSQEIGVSTDTQYF. The CDR3 DNA reads as TGTGCCAGCAGCCAAGAAATCGGGGTTAGCACAGATACGCAGTATTTT.

Many counts were recorded for this clonotype. This rearrangement joins TRBV15 to TRBJ1-4; unclear D gene. The V gene's germline CDR1 is LNHNV and CDR2 YYDKDF (reference sequence). The CDR3 sequence is 15 residues long. Trimming stripped 5 bases from V and 7 bases from J, with 17 bases between. DNA for the CDR3: TGTGCCACCAGCCCTCCCGGAGATCTGATTGAAAAACTGTTTTTT. It yields the protein CATSPPGDLIEKLFF.

At least ten counts were recorded for this clonotype. The rearrangement joins TRBV19 to TRBJ1-2; TRBD1 agrees at 11 bases. The CDR3 runs 16 residues. Germline V CDR1 and CDR2: LNHDA, SQIVND (reference sequence). J gave up 2 bases and V 5 bases, and 7 bases lay outside the gene matches. CDR3 in DNA: TGTGCCAGTAGTCTTGGGACAGGGGGATCCAACTATGGCTACACCTTC. Protein sequence: CASSLGTGGSNYGYTF.

The J gene is TRBJ1-2, the V gene TRBV7-2, with unresolved D. The length of the CDR3 is 14 residues. Germline CDR1 and CDR2: SGHTA and FQGNSA. The V gene lost 5 bases and the J gene lost 5 bases, with 15 bases spanning the gap. CDR3 DNA: TGTGCCAGCAGCCGCCGCTGGGTTAGGTATGGCTACACCTTC. Encoded protein: CASSRRWVRYGYTF.

This clonotype has ten or more counts. The V gene is TRBV25-1, the J gene TRBJ1-2; a weak D match, TRBD1 (5 bases). In germline, CDR1 is MGHDK, CDR2 SYGVNS. The germline V and J ends were trimmed by 2 bases and 7 bases, with 17 bases remaining between them. This CDR3 has 15 amino acids. The CDR3 DNA is TGTGCCAGCAGTGAAGGGGCGTGGGGGGGGGTTGGCTACACCTTC. This gives the protein CASSEGAWGGVGYTF.

Points on this clonotype: This clone may be a read error of a much larger clone one base away. This chain links TRBV9 with TRBJ1-2, with 10 nucleotides matching TRBD1. The CDR3 runs 15 residues. The V gene's germline CDR1 is SGDLS and CDR2 YYNGEE. The J segment lost 13 bases and the V segment lost 4 bases, leaving 16 bases of the junction unmatched. CDR3 sequence (DNA): TGTGCCAGCAGCCCCCGACCCGACAGGGGGCTTGACTCCACCTTC. Encoded protein: CASSPRPDRGLDSTF.

This clonotype appeared a single time. A clone one base away is much larger, so this may be a read error. The chain employs TRBV7-6 and TRBJ2-1, with TRBD2 identical over 7 bases. This CDR3 has 22 amino acids. V lost 6 bases, J lost 3 bases, and 29 bases stayed unmatched. Germline V lookup: CDR1 SGHVS, CDR2 FNYEAQ. This chain's CDR3 is CASSDPISRGESIVSFYNEQFF. CDR3 bases: TGTGCCAGCAGTGATCCTATTTCCCGGGGGGAAAGTATAGTTAGCTTCTACAATGAGCAGTTCTTC.

A word on this clonotype: A much larger clone differs by one base, so this may be a read error. This rearrangement joins TRBV7-2 to TRBJ2-5; 7 bases line up with TRBD2. The germline V gene encodes CDR1 SGHTA and CDR2 FQGNSA. The CDR3 covers 17 residues. Written as DNA, the CDR3 is TGTGCCAGCAGCTTAGTTGACCAGGCGGGAGTGGGAGAGCCCCAGTACTTC. Translated: CASSLVDQAGVGEPQYF.

This clonotype was seen only a few times. The V gene is TRBV6-5, the J gene TRBJ1-1, with D possibly matching TRBD1 (5 bases). This CDR3 contains 14 residues. V was trimmed by 7 bases and J by 5 bases, leaving 17 bases between them. In germline, CDR1 is MNHEY, CDR2 SVGAGI. CDR3 DNA: TGTGCCAGCAATCACCATGCCGAGGGGACTGAAGCTTTCTTT. It is translated as CASNHHAEGTEAFF.

The chain couples TRBV7-8 to TRBJ1-4; 7 positions match TRBD1. This CDR3 comprises 17 residues. CDR1 and CDR2 from the germline V gene are SGHVS and FQNEAQ. Germline trimming cut 6 bases from V and 3 bases from J; bases unmatched to any gene: 13. The CDR3 loop reads CASSIPVAGQPNEKLFF. As DNA, the CDR3 is TGTGCCAGCAGTATTCCGGTAGCGGGACAGCCTAATGAAAAACTGTTTTTT.

The chain employs TRBV2 and TRBJ2-6; TRBD2 might be the D (6 bases). V dropped 4 bases and J dropped 0 bases, with 10 bases sitting between them. The CDR3 is made up of 16 amino acids. Per germline, CDR1 SNHLY and CDR2 FYNNEI. The CDR3, as DNA: TGTGCCAGCAGTGCCTTCGGGAGCTCTGGGGCCAACGTCCTGACTTTC. It is translated as CASSAFGSSGANVLTF.

This rearrangement joins TRBV28 to TRBJ1-3, with D hard to call. This CDR3 has 17 residues. Germline loops: CDR1 MDHEN, CDR2 SYDVKM. Between the trimmed V and J ends, which lost 2 bases and 1 base, there was a span of 15 bases. The CDR3 reads CASSLRAERRSGNTIYF. The CDR3 DNA follows: TGTGCCAGCAGTTTAAGGGCAGAGCGGCGATCTGGAAACACCATATATTTT.

This clonotype has a count of ten or more. In DNA form, the CDR3 reads TGCAGCGTTGAAGGTAGCGGGGGCTACGAGCAGTACTTC. Amino acids: CSVEGSGGYEQYF. The rearrangement uses TRBV29-1 and TRBJ2-7; 9 positions agree with TRBD2. Unmatched junction bases numbered 1, after V lost 1 base and J lost 3 bases. The CDR3 is 13 amino acids. CDR1 SQVTM and CDR2 ANQGSEA come from the germline V gene.

The table lists this clonotype with many counts. This chain connects TRBV11-2 to TRBJ1-2, with D maybe TRBD1 (5 bases). In germline, CDR1 is SGHAT, CDR2 FQNNGV. The CDR3 is 13 residues long. V dropped 1 base and J dropped 6 bases, with 9 bases sitting between them. This CDR3 is CASSLAPGDGYTF. Written as DNA, the CDR3 is TGTGCCAGCAGCTTAGCCCCGGGGGATGGCTACACCTTC.

The chain carries TRBV29-1 and TRBJ2-1; 11 bases are shared with TRBD2. CDR1 and CDR2 from the germline V gene are SQVTM and ANQGSEA. The CDR3 sequence is 14 residues long. V shed 1 base, J shed 9 bases, and the junction held 5 bases outside the gene matches. CDR3 amino acids: CSVEVAGGLSEQFF. The CDR3 DNA reads TGCAGCGTTGAAGTAGCGGGGGGGCTTAGTGAGCAGTTCTTC.

Ten or more counts support this clonotype. The gene calls are TRBV30 and TRBJ2-1; maybe TRBD2 (5 bases). Between the trimmed V and J ends, which lost 0 bases and 4 bases, there was a span of 10 bases. Germline V CDR1 and CDR2: GTSNPN, SVGIG (reference sequence). This CDR3 region has 14 residues. CDR3 DNA sequence: TGTGCCTGGAGTGTACTGGCGGGTTACAATGAGCAGTTCTTC. Amino acid sequence: CAWSVLAGYNEQFF.

This clonotype was seen ten or more times. The chain couples TRBV20-1 to TRBJ2-2; perhaps TRBD2 as D (7 bases). The germline V gene encodes CDR1 DFQATT and CDR2 SNEGSKA (reference sequence). This CDR3 has 13 amino acids. V was pared by 4 bases and J by 7 bases, with 13 bases between. CDR3 sequence: CSATAGADGELFF. In DNA, the CDR3 is TGCAGTGCTACGGCGGGGGCGGACGGGGAGCTGTTTTTT.

The chain carries TRBV6-6 and TRBJ1-1; TRBD1 might be the D (5 bases). V gave up 7 bases and J gave up 0 bases, with 15 bases separating them. Germline-derived CDR1 and CDR2 are MNHNY and SVGAGI (reference sequence). This CDR3 spans 15 amino acids. CDR3 sequence: CASKVMGTLNTEAFF. CDR3 nucleotides: TGTGCCAGCAAAGTTATGGGGACGTTGAACACTGAAGCTTTCTTT.

This clonotype came up many times. The chain employs TRBV4-1 and TRBJ1-2; D remains unclear. This CDR3 comprises 18 residues. The germline V gene encodes CDR1 MGHRA and CDR2 YSYEKL. V lost 4 bases to trimming and J lost 0 bases, with 21 bases between them. The CDR3 loop reads CASSPQELGLAPNYGYTF. The CDR3 nucleotides read TGCGCCAGCAGCCCACAAGAACTCGGGCTAGCCCCTAACTATGGCTACACCTTC.